This T cell receptor (beta chain) stems from a study of T cell responses to AZD1222 COVID-19 vaccine. Study-wide findings and caveats: The span of vaccine-associated CD4 TCRs extended across spike, with dominance at 160-218 and 743-854. Among those given AZD1222, only five to seven were seropositive at baseline. Clonal diversity may have been underestimated, and the donors were mostly white British, with more females than males.

Comment on this clone: Its antigen is undetermined.

Using immunoSEQ multiplex PCR, the repertoire was profiled, and TCRdb retains in-frame clones only, with some absent. Among 150,000 to 200,000 clones listed, approximately 94% were seen once. Germline V gene sequence: CDR1 LNHDA, CDR2 SQIVND (reference sequence). The ends were cut back, 2 bases at V and 5 bases at J, with 10 bases in the middle. The CDR3 extends over 13 amino acids. The source is an adult who received the AZD1222 COVID-19 vaccine. This chain connects TRBV19 to TRBJ2-7; tentative D call: TRBD2 (5 bases). The material was peripheral blood, obtained 28 days after the second AZD1222 dose. As DNA, the CDR3 is TGTGCCAGTAGTATAAACGGAGGCAACGAGCAGTACTTC. Residues: CASSINGGNEQYF.